A single sample is the source of the 7 T cell receptor beta chains below, sequenced in a study of T cells in Graves' hyperthyroidism and ophthalmopathy. Researchers amplified the TCR beta CDR3 regions from RNA transcripts. The TCR CDR3 first-round RT-PCR relied on the HTBI primer set. MiXCR, applied by TCRdb to the multiplex PCR reads, yields one record per CDR3 protein. The table shows 660,000 or so distinct CDR3 sequences, with 20% to 25% occurring only once. Material for sequencing was blood. All receptors come from a man aged 25 to 40 with Graves' ophthalmopathy.

This clonotype was detected ten times or more. One end of the junction fails to match germline, which may point to a read error. The chain recombines TRBV3-1 with TRBJ2-2; 8 nucleotides line up with TRBD2. The germline gives CDR1 LGHDT, CDR2 YNNKEL (reference sequence). The CDR3 is 15 amino acids. CDR3 loop: CASSQGLANTGELFF. CDR3 nucleotide sequence: TGCGCCAGCAGCCAGGGACTAGCGAACACCGGGGAGCTGTTTTTT.

This clonotype was seen more than once but under ten times. The rearrangement links TRBV29-1 to TRBJ2-3; D is unclear. Germline V gives CDR1 SQVTM, CDR2 ANQGSEA. V was pared by 4 bases and J by 6 bases, with 11 bases between. The CDR3 loop spans 12 amino acids. The DNA for the CDR3 is TGCAGCGTTGTCCTTGGCCTTGATACGCAGTATTTT. As protein: CSVVLGLDTQYF.

This clonotype occurred a few times. The chain combines TRBV7-9 with TRBJ2-7, with D hard to call. The CDR3 has 15 amino acids. Germline V gives CDR1 SEHNR, CDR2 FQNEAQ (reference sequence). The V end was cut by 4 bases, the J end by 0 bases, with 13 bases between. The CDR3 region is CASSSRASTSYEQYF. Here the CDR3 DNA reads TGTGCCAGCAGCTCCCGGGCCAGTACCTCCTACGAGCAGTACTTC.

Comments on this clonotype: A single base separates this from a much larger clone, so it may be a read error. The CDR3 DNA follows: TGTACCAGCAGCTTAGGTCAGGGGATGACTGAAGCTTTCTTT. It yields the protein CTSSLGQGMTEAFF. This chain uses TRBV14 with TRBJ1-1; D perhaps matches TRBD1 (6 bases). CDR1 SGHDN and CDR2 FVKESK come from the germline V gene. The CDR3 is 14 amino acids.

V gene TRBV14 combines with J gene TRBJ2-1; TRBD2 matches 8 bases. CDR3 length equals 15 residues. V shed 0 bases, J shed 9 bases, and the junction held 7 bases outside the gene matches. Germline V lookup: CDR1 SGHDN, CDR2 FVKESK. The CDR3 bases are TGTGCCAGCAGCCAAGATCTCGGGAGGGCAAGTGAGCAGTTCTTC. Residues: CASSQDLGRASEQFF.

V usage is TRBV30 and J usage is TRBJ1-4; TRBD1 matches 8 bases. Looked up from germline, CDR1 is GTSNPN and CDR2 is SVGIG (reference sequence). The CDR3 is 17 amino acids. The V and J ends lost 3 bases and 0 bases, in that order; junction bases with no gene match: 9. The CDR3 DNA reads TGTGCCTGGAGCAGGACAGGGCGATTTGCAACTAATGAAAAACTGTTTTTT. Translating it yields CAWSRTGRFATNEKLFF.

The chain links TRBV7-9 to TRBJ1-2, with TRBD1 as a possible D gene (6 bases). Germline V gives CDR1 SEHNR, CDR2 FQNEAQ (reference sequence). CDR3 length: 15 amino acids. V was pared by 5 bases and J by 3 bases, with 16 bases between. CDR3 DNA: TGTGCCAGCAGCCCACAACCAGGGGCCCACTATGGCTACACCTTC. As protein: CASSPQPGAHYGYTF.